These T cell receptor beta chains were read from a single sample in a study of blood T cell repertoires in COVID-19. TCRdb's table, derived via immunoSEQ multiplex PCR, lists solely in-frame clones and lacks some. The sample holds around 470,000 clones; roughly 89% are singletons and the top ten take roughly 0.9%. The specimen sequenced was peripheral blood. Receptor source: a man aged 18 to 29 with COVID-19, enrolled during active disease. Each CDR3 is given with its conserved first and last residue. Fields, in order: D gene, V gene, clone size, J gene, CDR3 DNA, CDR3 protein. The D gene is left open where the match is weak. For some rows the clone size is stated as once, few or many, or as a class when expanded; others skip it.

D gene: .
V gene: TRBV27
clone size: .
J gene: TRBJ2-1
CDR3 DNA: TGTGCCAGCAGTTATTATGAGGAGCAGTTCTTC
CDR3 protein: CASSYYEEQFF

D gene: .
V gene: TRBV3-1/TRBV3-2
clone size: .
J gene: TRBJ1-4
CDR3 DNA: TGTGCCAGCAGCCCACCCGAGGGTCTTGAAAAACTGTTTTTT
CDR3 protein: CASSPPEGLEKLFF

D gene: .
V gene: TRBV5-4
clone size: .
J gene: TRBJ2-5
CDR3 DNA: TGTGCCAGCAGCTTGCCTGGAGGCCAACAAGAGACCCAGTACTTC
CDR3 protein: CASSLPGGQQETQYF

D gene: .
V gene: TRBV24-1
clone size: .
J gene: TRBJ2-2
CDR3 DNA: TGTGCCACCAGGTCATCGGGTGGTTACACCGGGGAGCTGTTTTTT
CDR3 protein: CATRSSGGYTGELFF

D gene: TRBD1
V gene: TRBV27
clone size: few
J gene: TRBJ2-7
CDR3 DNA: TGTGCCAGCAGTTTAACGGGGACAGGGCTTTACGAGCAGTACTTC
CDR3 protein: CASSLTGTGLYEQYF

D gene: TRBD1
V gene: TRBV29-1
clone size: .
J gene: TRBJ1-2
CDR3 DNA: TGCAGCGTTCAGGAGGGGGCGAGGGGCTACACCTTC
CDR3 protein: CSVQEGARGYTF

D gene: TRBD2
V gene: TRBV27
clone size: .
J gene: TRBJ2-3
CDR3 DNA: TGTGCCAGCAGTTTAGGAGCGGGAAGCACAGATACGCAGTATTTT
CDR3 protein: CASSLGAGSTDTQYF

D gene: TRBD1
V gene: TRBV4-1
clone size: few
J gene: TRBJ2-5
CDR3 DNA: TGCGCCAGCAGTCCCCAGACAGGGGGAGAGACCCAGTACTTC
CDR3 protein: CASSPQTGGETQYF

D gene: TRBD1
V gene: TRBV11-2
clone size: .
J gene: TRBJ1-2
CDR3 DNA: TGTGCCAGCAGCTTAGAACAGGGGGCGAACTATGGCTACACCTTC
CDR3 protein: CASSLEQGANYGYTF

D gene: .
V gene: TRBV3-1/TRBV3-2
clone size: .
J gene: TRBJ2-3
CDR3 DNA: TGTGCCAGCAGCCAAGGAACTAGCACTAGCACAGATACGCAGTATTTT
CDR3 protein: CASSQGTSTSTDTQYF